The 5 T cell receptor beta chains presented below share a single source sample, sequenced in a study of T cells in Graves' hyperthyroidism and ophthalmopathy (dated by TCRdb to the late 2010s). The library was obtained by multiplex PCR. TCRdb lists the instrument as Illumina HiSeq 2000. TCR beta CDR3 regions were amplified from RNA transcripts. The TCR CDR3 was subjected to a first round of RT-PCR using the HTBI primer set and the Qiagen OneStep RT-PCR kit. TCRdb reworked the public reads: Q25 trimming with fastp, MiXCR clone assembly, productive beta chains retained. When rows share a CDR3 protein, they turn into one entry using the most common DNA and genes. The sample records a few hundred thousand distinct CDR3 sequences, around 20% of which are singletons. The top ten clonotypes cover roughly 29% of the sample. Material for sequencing was blood. These receptors were taken from a man aged 18 to 29 with Graves' hyperthyroidism.

V is TRBV6-1 and J is TRBJ2-3; D might be TRBD1 (6 bases). The length of the CDR3 is 14 residues. With 2 bases removed from V and 10 bases from J, the gap between germline ends came to 16 bases. Per the germline V gene, CDR1 is MNHNS and CDR2 is SASEGT. The CDR3 spells CASSEQAGVSSQYF. In DNA form, the CDR3 reads TGTGCCAGCAGTGAACAAGCAGGGGTTTCATCGCAGTATTTT.

This clonotype was counted ten times or more. This chain joins TRBV6-5 and TRBJ2-7; TRBD2 matches at 11 bases. The CDR3 length is 15 residues. Germline CDR1 reads MNHEY; CDR2 reads SVGAGI. Losses at the gene ends were 6 bases for V and 2 bases for J; bases not matched to a gene: 6. The CDR3 bases are TGTGCCAGCAGCTTAACTAGCGGGGGCCCCTACGAGCAGTACTTC. It codes for CASSLTSGGPYEQYF.

This clonotype was seen a handful of times. This chain connects TRBV4-1 to TRBJ1-5; 9 bases agree with TRBD1. V gave up 4 bases and J gave up 3 bases; unmatched junction bases: 10. Per germline, CDR1 MGHRA and CDR2 YSYEKL. The CDR3 extends over 17 amino acids. CDR3 in amino acids: CASSPPPGQGYNQPQHF. The CDR3 bases are TGCGCCAGCAGCCCGCCCCCGGGACAGGGATACAATCAGCCCCAGCATTTT.

In this sample, this clonotype turned up many times. The chain couples TRBV6-5 to TRBJ2-7; possibly TRBD2 for D (5 bases). The germline CDR1 and CDR2 sequences are MNHEY and SVGAGI. Trimming removed 7 bases at V and 2 bases at J, with 18 bases between. This CDR3 region has 15 residues. CDR3 sequence reads: CASTLEEGPTYEQYF. As DNA, the CDR3 is TGTGCCAGCACACTAGAAGAGGGCCCCACCTACGAGCAGTACTTC.

This clonotype was seen ten or more times. The gene calls are TRBV27 and TRBJ1-1, with D tentatively TRBD1 (5 bases). The V end lost 6 bases, the J end lost 4 bases, and 15 bases lay between the germline ends. The germline V gene has CDR1 MNHEY and CDR2 SMNVEV (reference sequence). The length of the CDR3 is 14 residues. The DNA for the CDR3 is TGTGCCAGCAGCCTCTTTCGGGGGGGCACTGAAGCTTTCTTT. Translating it yields CASSLFRGGTEAFF.